The 9 T cell receptor beta chains in this list originate from one sample, sequenced in a study of T cells in Graves' hyperthyroidism and ophthalmopathy. TCR beta CDR3 sequences were amplified from RNA transcripts. Carried out on the TCR CDR3, a first-round RT-PCR used the HTBI primer set. TCRdb reanalysed the multiplex PCR reads using MiXCR and keeps one entry per CDR3 protein. The data show some 350,000 distinct CDR3 sequences, approximately 15% seen once. Sequenced sample: blood. These receptors came from a woman in her thirties or forties with Graves' ophthalmopathy.

This clonotype was counted ten times or more. V gene TRBV15 combines with J gene TRBJ2-5; no clear D gene. CDR1 is LNHNV and CDR2 is YYDKDF in the germline V gene (reference sequence). This CDR3 is built from 13 residues. V lost 3 bases and J lost 3, with 8 bases in between. The CDR3 protein is CATSRAPKETQYF. The CDR3 bases are TGTGCCACCAGCAGGGCCCCGAAAGAGACCCAGTACTTC.

This sequence joins TRBV20-1 and TRBJ1-2; 7 positions agree with TRBD1. Trimming took 1 base from V and 6 from J; bases not matched to a gene: 11. There are 15 residues in the CDR3. Looked up from germline, CDR1 is DFQATT and CDR2 is SNEGSKA (reference sequence). CDR3 nucleotides: TGCAGTGCTAGAGGAGGGGGCGCGCCTTTAAATGGCTACACCTTC. It translates to CSARGGGAPLNGYTF.

This clonotype occurred many times. The V call is TRBV10-1, the J call TRBJ2-7; 9 nucleotides align to TRBD1. The CDR3 contains 16 residues. The ends lost 2 bases at V and 3 bases at J; junction bases unmatched: 8. Germline CDR1 WNHNN, CDR2 SYGVQD (reference sequence). CDR3 protein: CASSEGRDRVDYEQYF. CDR3 in DNA: TGCGCCAGCAGTGAGGGCCGGGACAGGGTGGACTACGAGCAGTACTTC.

This clonotype showed up just a few times. V usage is TRBV6-1 and J usage is TRBJ2-7, with TRBD1 identical over 9 bases. The CDR3 extends over 14 amino acids. Per germline, CDR1 MNHNS and CDR2 SASEGT. The V segment lost 5 bases and the J segment 4 bases; nucleotides outside the gene matches: 6. The CDR3 coding sequence is TGTGCCAGCAGTTACCAGACAGGGGGATACGAGCAGTACTTC. Its translation is CASSYQTGGYEQYF.

This clonotype appeared many times. This chain links TRBV27 with TRBJ1-1; D is possibly TRBD1 (5 bases). Germline V gene data show CDR1 as MNHEY and CDR2 as SMNVEV (reference sequence). V dropped 6 bases and J dropped 0 bases, with 14 bases sitting between them. This CDR3 spans 15 amino acids. The CDR3: CASRRPGLMNTEAFF. The DNA of the CDR3 is TGTGCCAGCAGAAGACCGGGACTCATGAACACTGAAGCTTTCTTT.

This clonotype was seen ten or more times. The rearrangement joins TRBV6-1 to TRBJ1-1; TRBD1 agrees at 8 bases. Germline V gene sequence: CDR1 MNHNS, CDR2 SASEGT. This CDR3 comprises 15 residues. Trimming at V came to 8 bases and at J to 0 bases, leaving 8 bases not matched to a gene. The CDR3 sequence: CASLRGLSMNTEAFF. The CDR3 DNA follows: TGTGCCAGCCTCAGGGGGCTCTCTATGAACACTGAAGCTTTCTTT.

This clonotype was detected many times. The chain employs TRBV28 and TRBJ1-5, with 11 bases fitting TRBD1. Germline assignment: CDR1 MDHEN and CDR2 SYDVKM. J lost 6 bases, V lost 1 base, and 8 bases had no gene match. This CDR3 region has 17 residues. CDR3 nucleotide sequence: TGTGCCAGCAGTTTATTCTACGGACAGGGGGCTCGTCAGCCCCAGCATTTT. Amino acid sequence: CASSLFYGQGARQPQHF.

V and J are TRBV7-9 and TRBJ2-7; TRBD2 matches at 7 bases. CDR3 length: 14 residues. The germline CDR1 and CDR2 sequences are SEHNR and FQNEAQ (reference sequence). V shed 2 bases, J shed 5 bases, and the junction held 6 bases outside the gene matches. The CDR3 DNA reads TGTGCCAGCAGCTTAATGCTAGCGGTTAACGAGCAGTACTTC. This gives the protein CASSLMLAVNEQYF.

This clonotype was counted at least ten times. The CDR3 region is CASGSPFPSTDTQYF. The CDR3 coding sequence is TGTGCTAGTGGTTCACCCTTTCCTTCCACAGATACGCAGTATTTT. This chain connects TRBV12-5 to TRBJ2-3; no definite D call. In germline, CDR1 is LGHNT, CDR2 FRNRAP. With 4 bases removed from V and 2 bases from J, the gap between germline ends came to 13 bases. This CDR3 contains 15 residues.